This T cell receptor beta chain was profiled in a study of blood T cell repertoires in COVID-19. Across the study: Sample material is recorded as cDNA or gDNA derived from T cells, B-cell-depleted T cells, or PBMCs.

The method was immunoSEQ multiplex PCR; TCRdb's version includes in-frame clones alone and lacks a portion of them. The sample records 120,000 or so clones, 87% being singletons. Germline CDR1 SEHNR, CDR2 FQNEAQ (reference sequence). V lost 3 bases and J lost 5; bases outside the gene matches: 5. The CDR3 totals 14 residues. The sequence came from a woman in her seventies with acute or convalescent COVID-19. The chain combines TRBV7-9 with TRBJ2-3, with 7 bases lining up with TRBD1. Sequenced input: peripheral blood. The CDR3 reads CASSFGDRKDTQYF. In DNA form, the CDR3 reads TGTGCCAGCAGCTTTGGGGACAGAAAAGATACGCAGTATTTT.